This TCR beta chain stems from a study of blood T cell repertoires in COVID-19. Study processing details: Quantification of nucleated cells was approximated via reference gene primer amplification. Assay used: immunoSEQ multiplex PCR; TCRdb lists only in-frame clones, some missing. Clone size and the V and J calls come from that table; the DNA yielded D and trimming. The sample holds some 400,000 clones, around 84% seen once. The CDR3 spans 15 residues. The germline V gene encodes CDR1 LNHNV and CDR2 YYDKDF (reference sequence). V was cut by 0 bases and J by 6 bases, with 12 bases left in between. The sample comprised peripheral blood. The sequence came from a human donor in a cohort sampled during active COVID-19. This chain links TRBV15 with TRBJ2-1, with D possibly TRBD2 on 5 matching bases. In DNA, the CDR3 is TGTGCCACCAGCAGAGAGCGGCTAGCAGCCAATGAGCAGTTCTTC. Translated, it gives CATSRERLAANEQFF.